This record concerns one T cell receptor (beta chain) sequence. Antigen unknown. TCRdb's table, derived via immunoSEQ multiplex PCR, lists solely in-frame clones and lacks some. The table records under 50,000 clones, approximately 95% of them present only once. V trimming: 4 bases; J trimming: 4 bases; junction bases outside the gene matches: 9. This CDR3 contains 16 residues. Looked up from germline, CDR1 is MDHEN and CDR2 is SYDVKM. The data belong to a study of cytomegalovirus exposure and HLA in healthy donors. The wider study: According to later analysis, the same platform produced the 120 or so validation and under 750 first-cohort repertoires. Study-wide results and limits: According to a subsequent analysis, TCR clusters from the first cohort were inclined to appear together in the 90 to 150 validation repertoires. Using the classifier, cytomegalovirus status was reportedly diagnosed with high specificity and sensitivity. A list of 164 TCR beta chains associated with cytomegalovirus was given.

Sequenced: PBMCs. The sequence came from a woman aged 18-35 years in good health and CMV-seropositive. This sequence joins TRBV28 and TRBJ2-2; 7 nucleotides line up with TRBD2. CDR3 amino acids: CASSSGGRSGTGELFF. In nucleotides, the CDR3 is TGTGCCAGCAGTTCCGGCGGGAGATCGGGCACCGGGGAGCTGTTTTTT.